Presented here are 14 T cell receptor beta chains from one specimen sequenced in a study of cytomegalovirus exposure and HLA in healthy donors. Vbeta (60) and Jbeta (13) primers were used in the PCR. Sequenced by immunoSEQ multiplex PCR; TCRdb stores in-frame clones only, minus some. The sample contains 100,000 to 150,000 clones, about 82% of which appear only once. The sequencing sample was made of PBMCs. These receptors all stem from a boy aged 5-17 years in good health and CMV-seronegative.

The chain employs TRBV19 and TRBJ2-1; 11 bases map to TRBD2. Germline loops: CDR1 LNHDA, CDR2 SQIVND (reference sequence). The CDR3 sequence is 15 residues long. The J segment lost 4 bases and the V segment lost 4 bases, leaving 3 bases of the junction unmatched. The CDR3 reads CASSTGTSGYNEQFF. Here the CDR3 DNA reads TGTGCCAGTAGTACCGGGACTAGCGGTTACAATGAGCAGTTCTTC.

J is TRBJ2-1 and V is TRBV4-1, with D perhaps matching TRBD1 (5 bases). Trimming cost V 0 bases and J 14 bases, with 14 bases left between them. In germline, CDR1 is MGHRA, CDR2 YSYEKL. CDR3 size: 13 residues. The CDR3 region is CASSQDYVTAKFF. The CDR3 bases are TGCGCCAGCAGCCAAGATTATGTGACAGCCAAGTTCTTC.

This clone was observed a single time. The chain uses TRBV5-1 and TRBJ1-1; TRBD1 is a possible D gene (5 bases). The germline gives CDR1 SGHRS, CDR2 YFSETQ. The CDR3 sequence is 17 residues long. V was shortened by 0 bases and J by 0 bases, with 15 bases between the two germline ends. As DNA, the CDR3 is TGCGCCAGCAGCTTGGCGTACGGAAGGGGTATGAACACTGAAGCTTTCTTT. Translating gives CASSLAYGRGMNTEAFF.

The chain is built from TRBV7-9 and TRBJ2-1, with 7 bases fitting TRBD1. The CDR3 is 16 residues long. The trim removed 1 base at V and 4 bases at J, leaving 7 bases unmatched. CDR1 SEHNR and CDR2 FQNEAQ come from the germline V gene (reference sequence). CDR3 protein: CASSLGRAGGYNEQFF. The CDR3 nucleotides are TGTGCCAGCAGCTTAGGTAGGGCAGGGGGATACAATGAGCAGTTCTTC.

The rearrangement joins TRBV4-3 to TRBJ2-4; 10 bases are shared with TRBD2. V shed 0 bases and J 0 bases; nucleotides not matched to a gene: 8. The CDR3 has 19 residues. Germline CDR1 is LGHNA and CDR2 is YSLEER. The CDR3 DNA sequence: TGCGCCAGCAGCCAAGACCTAGCGGGAGACTCACTAGCCAAAAACATTCAGTACTTC. Translation gives CASSQDLAGDSLAKNIQYF.

The V gene is TRBV30, the J gene TRBJ1-6; 8 bases map to TRBD1. The CDR3 is 13 amino acids. Germline CDR1 is GTSNPN and CDR2 is SVGIG (reference sequence). After removal of 4 bases from V and 9 bases from J, the junction contained 5 bases not matched to a gene. The CDR3 nucleotides are TGTGCCTGGACCCAGGGGGCTAGTTCACCCCTCCACTTT. Its protein product is CAWTQGASSPLHF.

The chain recombines TRBV13 with TRBJ1-1; D remains unclear. V gave up 0 bases and J gave up 5 bases, with 7 bases separating them. From germline, CDR1 is PRHDT and CDR2 FYEKMQ (reference sequence). The CDR3 covers 13 residues. The CDR3 DNA is TGTGCCAGCAGCTTAGGAGCTATTACTGAAGCTTTCTTT. It specifies CASSLGAITEAFF. Full variable domain (missing parts from reference TRBV13 and TRBJ1-1): AAGVIQSPRHLIKEKRETATLKCYPIPRHDTVYWYQQGPGQDPQFLISFYEKMQSDKGSIPDRFSAQQFSDYHSELNMSSLELGDSALYFCASSLGAITEAFFGQGTRLTVV.

The sample holds a few counts of this clone. This chain uses TRBV7-2 with TRBJ2-1; perhaps TRBD2 as D (5 bases). Trimming pared 5 bases from V and 7 bases from J, leaving 9 bases between. Germline CDR1 and CDR2: SGHTA and FQGNSA. The CDR3 loop spans 12 amino acids. CDR3 residues: CASSTTSNEQFF. DNA of the CDR3: TGTGCCAGCAGCACTACTAGTAATGAGCAGTTCTTC.

The V call is TRBV6-1, the J call TRBJ1-4; possibly TRBD1 for D (6 bases). Germline V gene data show CDR1 as MNHNS and CDR2 as SASEGT. The CDR3 extends over 15 amino acids. Trimming stripped 2 bases from V and 8 bases from J, with 15 bases between. The CDR3 protein is CASSEITGSQEKLFF. CDR3 sequence (DNA): TGTGCCAGCAGTGAAATTACAGGGTCTCAGGAAAAACTGTTTTTT.

This rearrangement joins TRBV7-9 to TRBJ2-7, with D perhaps matching TRBD2 (6 bases). V was pared by 5 bases and J by 3 bases, with 8 bases between. The CDR3 is 12 residues long. The germline V gene encodes CDR1 SEHNR and CDR2 FQNEAQ (reference sequence). DNA for the CDR3: TGTGCCAGCAGCCCGGACTACTACGAGCAGTACTTC. This gives the protein CASSPDYYEQYF.

The genes are TRBV6-5 and TRBJ1-2, with 8 bases identical to TRBD1. This CDR3 contains 14 residues. Germline CDR1 reads MNHEY; CDR2 reads SVGAGI. V lost 6 bases, J lost 3 bases, and 6 bases stayed unmatched. This CDR3 reads CASRKQGGDYGYTF. The CDR3 DNA reads TGTGCCAGCAGAAAACAGGGGGGGGACTATGGCTACACCTTC.

This chain links TRBV6-5 with TRBJ2-4; no reliable D call. Germline CDR1 reads MNHEY; CDR2 reads SVGAGI. V lost 6 bases, J lost 12 bases, and 18 bases lay in between. The CDR3 is made up of 13 amino acids. For the CDR3, the DNA is TGTGCCAGCAGCCCTGCCAACTTCCACGGTCAGTACTTC. Residues: CASSPANFHGQYF.

The genes are TRBV10-3 and TRBJ2-6; no reliable D call. The germline gives CDR1 ENHRY, CDR2 SYGVKD. There are 16 residues in the CDR3. V lost 0 bases, J lost 4 bases, and 10 bases lay in between. DNA of the CDR3: TGTGCCATCAGTGAGTCGAGATCAGCGGGGGCCAACGTCCTGACTTTC. Translating it yields CAISESRSAGANVLTF.

The rearrangement joins TRBV27 to TRBJ2-7; D uncertain. The CDR3 extends over 14 amino acids. Germline assignment: CDR1 MNHEY and CDR2 SMNVEV (reference sequence). The V end lost 6 bases, the J end lost 4 bases, and 16 bases lay between the germline ends. The CDR3 reads CASSEGPSTYEQYF. Written as DNA, the CDR3 is TGTGCCAGCAGCGAAGGCCCATCGACTTACGAGCAGTACTTC.